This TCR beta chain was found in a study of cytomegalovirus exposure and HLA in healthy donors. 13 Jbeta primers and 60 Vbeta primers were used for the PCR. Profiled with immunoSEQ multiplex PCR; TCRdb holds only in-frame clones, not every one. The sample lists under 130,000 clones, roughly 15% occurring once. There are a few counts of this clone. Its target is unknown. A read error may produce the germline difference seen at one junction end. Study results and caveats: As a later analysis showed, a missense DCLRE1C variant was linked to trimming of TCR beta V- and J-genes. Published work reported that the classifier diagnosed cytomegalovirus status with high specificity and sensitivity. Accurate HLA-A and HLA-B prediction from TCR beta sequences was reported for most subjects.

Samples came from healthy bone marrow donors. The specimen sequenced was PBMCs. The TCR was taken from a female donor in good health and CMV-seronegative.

The DNA for the CDR3 is TGTGCCAGCAGAGAAGGGACATCCGTGAACAATCAGCCCCAGCATTTT. It codes for CASREGTSVNNQPQHF. The chain links TRBV6-1 to TRBJ1-5, with a tentative D call TRBD1 (6 bases). This CDR3 has 16 residues. Germline values: CDR1 MNHNS, CDR2 SASEGT.